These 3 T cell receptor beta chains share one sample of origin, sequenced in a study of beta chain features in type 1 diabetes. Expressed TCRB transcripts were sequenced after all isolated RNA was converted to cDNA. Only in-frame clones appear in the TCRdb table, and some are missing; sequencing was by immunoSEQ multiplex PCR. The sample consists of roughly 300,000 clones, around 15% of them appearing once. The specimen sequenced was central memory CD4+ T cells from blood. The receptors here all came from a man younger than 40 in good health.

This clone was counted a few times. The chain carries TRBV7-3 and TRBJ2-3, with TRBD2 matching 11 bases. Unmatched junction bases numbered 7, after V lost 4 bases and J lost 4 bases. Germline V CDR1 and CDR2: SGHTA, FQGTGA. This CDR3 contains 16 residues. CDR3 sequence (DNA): TGTGCCAGCAGCTCAAATAGCGGGAGGGCCTCAGATACGCAGTATTTT. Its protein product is CASSSNSGRASDTQYF.

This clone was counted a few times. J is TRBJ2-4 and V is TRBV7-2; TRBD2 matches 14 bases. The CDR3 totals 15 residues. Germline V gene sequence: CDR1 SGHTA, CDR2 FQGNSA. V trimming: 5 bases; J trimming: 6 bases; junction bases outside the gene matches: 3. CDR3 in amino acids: CASSPGTSGRNIQYF. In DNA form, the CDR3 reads TGTGCCAGCAGCCCCGGGACTAGCGGGAGAAACATTCAGTACTTC.

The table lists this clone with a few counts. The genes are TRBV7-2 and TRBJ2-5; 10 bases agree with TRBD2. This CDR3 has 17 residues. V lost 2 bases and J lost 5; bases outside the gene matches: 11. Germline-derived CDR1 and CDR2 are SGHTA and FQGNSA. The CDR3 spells CASSLNGLAALLETQYF. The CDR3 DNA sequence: TGTGCCAGCAGCTTAAACGGACTAGCGGCTCTACTGGAGACCCAGTACTTC.